The next 20 T cell receptor beta chains were all read from a single sample in a study of a mutant IDH1 vaccine in newly diagnosed glioma. This sample's time point: baseline, week 1 (first vaccination visit). Treatment in this sample: pre-vaccination baseline after standard-of-care therapy. Sequenced by immunoSEQ multiplex PCR; TCRdb stores in-frame clones only, minus some. The repertoire holds around 99,000 clones, with around 80% as singletons. The sample was PBMCs, taken from a glioma patient treated with radiotherapy, temozolomide or both. Receptors were obtained from a man in his forties or fifties with glioma.

This clone was counted once. The chain couples TRBV28 to TRBJ1-1; D gene ambiguous. The CDR3 contains 14 residues. The ends were cut back, 3 bases at V and 1 base at J, with 9 bases in the middle. The V gene's germline CDR1 is MDHEN and CDR2 SYDVKM. The CDR3 DNA is TGTGCCAGCAGTTTTTCGGGCAGGAACACTGAAGCTTTCTTT. Translating gives CASSFSGRNTEAFF.

This clone has a handful of counts. The chain joins TRBV6-6 to TRBJ2-3; 7 nucleotides agree with TRBD1. This CDR3 is built from 15 residues. V shed 3 bases, J shed 2 bases, and the junction held 5 bases outside the gene matches. CDR1 is MNHNY and CDR2 is SVGAGI in the germline V gene (reference sequence). The CDR3 loop is CASSYYRGTTDTQYF. The DNA for the CDR3 is TGTGCCAGCAGTTATTACAGGGGCACCACAGATACGCAGTATTTT.

The V gene is TRBV19, the J gene TRBJ2-3; tentatively, D is TRBD1 (6 bases). This CDR3 contains 14 residues. V gave up 3 bases and J gave up 6 bases, with 13 bases separating them. Germline V gene data show CDR1 as LNHDA and CDR2 as SQIVND (reference sequence). The CDR3 DNA sequence: TGTGCCAGTAGTATTTCCCAGGGGTCCGATACGCAGTATTTT. Residues: CASSISQGSDTQYF.

CDR3 DNA sequence: TGTGCCAGCAGCTTGGTTACGGGAGGGTTAGGTGAGCAGTTCTTC. Translating gives CASSLVTGGLGEQFF. J is TRBJ2-1 and V is TRBV5-4, with TRBD2 identical over 8 bases. This CDR3 is 15 amino acids long. The J segment lost 9 bases and the V segment lost 0 bases, leaving 8 bases of the junction unmatched. CDR1 and CDR2 from the germline V gene are SGHNT and YYREEE (reference sequence).

The chain employs TRBV14 and TRBJ1-6; D is unresolved. CDR3 length: 14 residues. The germline gives CDR1 SGHDN, CDR2 FVKESK. Trimming pared 2 bases from V and 0 bases from J, leaving 2 bases between. In DNA, the CDR3 is TGTGCCAGCAGCCAAAACTCCTATAATTCACCCCTCCACTTT. It specifies CASSQNSYNSPLHF.

This clone appeared a few times. This sequence joins TRBV7-2 and TRBJ1-5; D might be TRBD1 (6 bases). The germline CDR1 and CDR2 sequences are SGHTA and FQGNSA. This CDR3 has 14 residues. Trimming pared 4 bases from V and 2 bases from J, leaving 9 bases between. CDR3 in DNA: TGTGCCAGCAGCTCCCGACAGGGCAATCAGCCCCAGCATTTT. As protein: CASSSRQGNQPQHF.

The gene calls are TRBV7-6 and TRBJ2-7; no clear D gene. Trimming left V 4 bases short and J 0 bases short, with 7 bases between. This CDR3 comprises 13 residues. The germline CDR1 and CDR2 sequences are SGHVS and FNYEAQ. In DNA form, the CDR3 reads TGTGCCAGCAGCTCCACCCCCTCCTACGAGCAGTACTTC. Translated: CASSSTPSYEQYF.

This clone was counted between two and nine times. The rearrangement uses TRBV29-1 and TRBJ1-4; possibly TRBD1 for D (5 bases). The CDR3 totals 14 residues. V shed 2 bases and J shed 8 bases, with 15 bases lying between them. Per the germline V gene, CDR1 is SQVTM and CDR2 is ANQGSEA. CDR3 protein: CSVESPGRQEKLFF. CDR3 nucleotides: TGCAGCGTTGAAAGTCCAGGGCGGCAAGAAAAACTGTTTTTT.

Only one count was recorded for this clone. The chain joins TRBV18 to TRBJ1-3, with D possibly being TRBD1 (6 bases). The CDR3 spans 15 residues. Trimming took 3 bases from V and 4 from J, leaving 13 bases between them. Germline-derived CDR1 and CDR2 are KGHSH and LQKENI. The DNA for the CDR3 is TGTGCCAGCTCACCGATACAGGGATCAGGAAACACCATATATTTT. This sequence encodes CASSPIQGSGNTIYF.

The chain recombines TRBV7-8 with TRBJ2-7; TRBD1 agrees at 9 bases. The germline V gene encodes CDR1 SGHVS and CDR2 FQNEAQ. The V segment lost 0 bases and the J segment 6 bases; nucleotides outside the gene matches: 6. The CDR3 is 15 residues long. The CDR3 nucleotides are TGTGCCAGCAGCTTAGCGGGACAGGGAAGGGTCGAGCAGTACTTC. This codes for CASSLAGQGRVEQYF.

V is TRBV6-5 and J is TRBJ2-6; D gene ambiguous. The germline V gene has CDR1 MNHEY and CDR2 SVGAGI. CDR3 length equals 15 residues. Trimming took off 2 bases at V and 2 bases at J, with 7 bases between the two ends. CDR3 nucleotides: TGTGCCAGCAGTTACGGATCCCCTGGGGCCAACGTCCTGACTTTC. Its translation is CASSYGSPGANVLTF.

The CDR3 region is CASSSGTGNEQYF. The CDR3 DNA reads as TGCGCCAGCAGCTCCGGGACAGGGAACGAGCAGTACTTC. The V call is TRBV5-1, the J call TRBJ2-7, with TRBD1 matching over 9 bases. Looked up from germline, CDR1 is SGHRS and CDR2 is YFSETQ. Losses at the gene ends were 3 bases for V and 5 bases for J; bases not matched to a gene: 3. The CDR3 is made up of 13 amino acids.

This sequence joins TRBV4-2 and TRBJ1-4; D possibly corresponds to TRBD1 (6 bases). Deletions cut 1 base from V and 3 bases from J, with 12 bases between. Germline CDR1 LGHNA, CDR2 YNFKEQ. There are 16 residues in the CDR3. The DNA for the CDR3 is TGTGCCAGCAGCCAAGGCCCGGACAGCTCTAATGAAAAACTGTTTTTT. Translated: CASSQGPDSSNEKLFF.

J is TRBJ2-3 and V is TRBV9; 10 bases line up with TRBD1. CDR3 size: 17 residues. Germline-derived CDR1 and CDR2 are SGDLS and YYNGEE. The V and J ends lost 0 bases and 1 base, in that order; junction bases with no gene match: 5. The CDR3 DNA reads as TGTGCCAGCAGCGTAGAAGTAGGGACAGGGGGCACAGATACGCAGTATTTT. Amino acids: CASSVEVGTGGTDTQYF.

Only a few counts were recorded for this clone. One end of the junction varies from germline; a read error may be responsible. This chain uses TRBV7-7 with TRBJ2-5; perhaps D is TRBD1 or TRBD2 (5 bases each). The CDR3 consists of 15 residues. CDR1 is SSHAT, CDR2 FNYEAQ, per germline (reference sequence). Here the CDR3 reads CASSLSGTAQETQYF. The CDR3 coding sequence is TGTGCTAGCAGCTTATCGGGGACGGCTCAAGAGACCCAGTACTTC.

For the CDR3, the DNA is TGTGCCATCAGTGCCGGGACAGGGGGCTACGAGCAGTACTTC. Translating it yields CAISAGTGGYEQYF. The chain recombines TRBV10-3 with TRBJ2-5, with TRBD1 matching over 11 bases. Near its end, the DNA agrees better with TRBJ2-7, so the J call may be wrong. CDR3 length: 14 residues. CDR1 and CDR2 from the germline V gene are ENHRY and SYGVKD.

The CDR3 region is CATTDRTSGWNEQFF. Here the CDR3 DNA reads TGTGCCACCACCGATAGGACTAGCGGTTGGAATGAGCAGTTCTTC. The chain joins TRBV15 to TRBJ2-1; 10 bases are shared with TRBD2. CDR3 length: 15 amino acids. Germline CDR1 and CDR2: LNHNV and YYDKDF (reference sequence). V lost 7 bases, J lost 7 bases, and 10 bases stayed unmatched. Full variable domain (missing parts from reference TRBV15 and TRBJ2-1): DAMVIQNPRYQVTQFGKPVTLSCSQTLNHNVMYWYQQKSSQAPKLLFHYYDKDFNNEADTPDNFQSRRPNTSFCFLDIRSPGLGDTAMYLCATTDRTSGWNEQFFGPGTRLTVL.

In this sample, this clone turned up once. The V and J genes are TRBV7-6 and TRBJ2-3, with D possibly called TRBD1 or TRBD2 (5 bases each). Trimming took 5 bases from V and 6 from J, leaving 21 bases between them. The CDR3 loop spans 16 amino acids. Germline V gives CDR1 SGHVS, CDR2 FNYEAQ. CDR3 in amino acids: CASSQLVSGTVDTQYF. CDR3 bases: TGTGCCAGCAGCCAATTAGTCTCCGGGACCGTGGATACGCAGTATTTT.

The DNA of the CDR3 is TGTGCCAGCAGCGTAGAGACAGGGCCCTACGAGCAGTACTTC. It codes for CASSVETGPYEQYF. This rearrangement joins TRBV9 to TRBJ2-7; 7 bases agree with TRBD1. Germline V gives CDR1 SGDLS, CDR2 YYNGEE. The junction had 2 bases not matched to a gene; V was cut back by 0 bases and J by 2 bases. The CDR3 is 14 amino acids.

This chain connects TRBV5-5 to TRBJ2-3; D not resolved. The CDR3 runs 12 residues. CDR1 is SGHKS, CDR2 YYEKEE, per germline (reference sequence). V lost 0 bases to trimming and J lost 5 bases, with 4 bases between them. The CDR3 coding sequence is TGTGCCAGCAGCTTGGGTCTAGATACGCAGTATTTT. Amino acid sequence: CASSLGLDTQYF.